This T cell receptor (beta chain) is drawn from a study of T cell repertoires in cytomegalovirus infection. Findings of the study overall: Within the response measured ex vivo, HLA-C-restricted CMV-specific TCR beta clonotypes were dominant.

The V end was cut by 5 bases, the J end by 0 bases, with 12 bases between. This CDR3 has 15 amino acids. From germline, CDR1 is SGHDT and CDR2 YYEEEE. TCRdb redid the calling of the reads with MiXCR, one entry per CDR3 protein. Here the sample spans some 480,000 distinct CDR3 sequences, 30% to 35% being singletons. This clonotype was observed a few times. Antigen: not known. This TCR derives from a human donor in good health (CMV status not recorded). Some clones in this sample may be carry-over from other donors' samples. The sample was cultured PBMCs, taken from culture after CMV antigen stimulation. The gene calls are TRBV5-6 and TRBJ1-5; TRBD1 might be the D (6 bases). CDR3 coding DNA: TGTGCCAGCAGTACCGGGACACTTAGCAATCAGCCCCAGCATTTT. It specifies CASSTGTLSNQPQHF.